This record concerns one T cell receptor (beta chain) sequence. One end of the junction fails to match germline, which may point to a read error. This record comes from a study of blood T cell repertoires in COVID-19. Some clones are missing from TCRdb's copy, which holds only in-frame ones; the method was immunoSEQ multiplex PCR. The data hold around 64,000 clones, with more than 80% observed a single time. What was sequenced was peripheral blood. The source of this sequence is a man younger than 45 with acute or convalescent COVID-19.

Here the CDR3 DNA reads TGTGCCAGTAGTATTCGAGGTGGAGGTAGCGGGATGGCCGGGGGGCTGTTTTTT. Translated, it gives CASSIRGGGSGMAGGLFF. The chain carries TRBV19 and TRBJ2-2; 8 bases are a match to TRBD2. This CDR3 spans 18 amino acids. Germline V gene data show CDR1 as LNHDA and CDR2 as SQIVND (reference sequence).